This T cell receptor (beta chain) was documented in a study of CD8+CD57+ T cells in acquired aplastic anemia. Overall study: CD4+ and CD8+ cells, once sorted, gave DNA averaging about 3.4 ug.

TCR beta VDJ and CDR3 profiles were obtained from a genomic DNA template. TCRdb fed the reads into MiXCR, producing one record per CDR3 protein. The table has about 190,000 distinct CDR3 sequences, around 59% seen once. Deletions cut 3 bases from V and 3 bases from J, with 14 bases between. The germline gives CDR1 DFQATT, CDR2 SNEGSKA (reference sequence). The CDR3 runs to 14 residues. The sequenced sample was sorted CD4+, CD8+, or CD8+CD57+ T cells (not recorded which) from PBMCs. The receptor was isolated from a human donor in good health, serving as a control. This chain uses TRBV20-1 with TRBJ1-1, with D possibly TRBD1 on 6 matching bases. The CDR3 loop reads CSARRGGGDTEAFF. CDR3 in DNA: TGCAGTGCTAGGCGAGGGGGGGGGGACACTGAAGCTTTCTTT.